Listed below are T cell receptor beta chains from one sample, sequenced in a study of OX40 agonist ivuxolimab in advanced cancers. The assay was immunoSEQ multiplex PCR, and TCRdb's table has in-frame clones only and misses some. The sample has 35,000 to 40,000 clones, 80% seen once. This specimen consisted of CD4+ or CD8+ T cells sorted from blood, obtained in a trial of the OX40 agonist ivuxolimab. All receptors come from an adult with an advanced solid tumor such as melanoma, head and neck, liver or kidney cancer. CDR3s include the opening cysteine and the closing phenylalanine or tryptophan. Fields, in order: J gene, V gene, D gene, clone size, CDR3 protein, CDR3 DNA. The D gene is left open where the match is weak. Some rows have no size entry. The others give once, few or many, or a class for an expanded clone.

J: TRBJ2-7; V: TRBV7-8; D: NA; size: NA; CDR3: CASSPYRLARGGEQYF; DNA: TGTGCCAGCAGCCCATATCGACTAGCTAGAGGGGGGGAGCAGTACTTC
J: TRBJ2-1; V: TRBV2; D: TRBD1; size: NA; CDR3: CASLIPRDSREQFF; DNA: TGTGCCAGCCTTATTCCTCGGGACAGCCGTGAGCAGTTCTTC
J: TRBJ2-7; V: TRBV10-3; D: NA; size: NA; CDR3: CAIRTTGRDAYEQYF; DNA: TGTGCCATCAGAACGACAGGGAGGGACGCCTACGAGCAGTACTTC
J: TRBJ2-1; V: TRBV7-9; D: NA; size: once; CDR3: CASSLPPEGRGSEQFF; DNA: TGTGCCAGCAGCCTCCCCCCGGAGGGCAGGGGCAGTGAGCAGTTCTTC
J: TRBJ1-2; V: TRBV6-5; D: NA; size: NA; CDR3: CASSYSRASYGYTF; DNA: TGTGCCAGCAGTTACTCCCGGGCCTCCTATGGCTACACCTTC
J: TRBJ2-2; V: TRBV7-9; D: TRBD1; size: NA; CDR3: CASSHRDRNTGELFF; DNA: TGTGCCAGCAGCCACCGGGACAGGAACACCGGGGAGCTGTTTTTT
J: TRBJ2-7; V: TRBV2; D: TRBD2; size: NA; CDR3: CASMAGGPREQYF; DNA: TGTGCCAGCATGGCGGGAGGGCCAAGGGAGCAGTACTTC
J: TRBJ1-4; V: TRBV28; D: TRBD1; size: NA; CDR3: CASSSQGAGEKLFF; DNA: TGTGCCAGCAGTTCACAGGGGGCGGGTGAAAAACTGTTTTTT
J: TRBJ2-2; V: TRBV7-6; D: TRBD2; size: once; CDR3: CASSLRRPAGGSGTGELFF; DNA: TGTGCCAGCAGCTTACGACGCCCAGCGGGAGGGTCGGGCACCGGGGAGCTGTTTTTT
J: TRBJ2-1; V: TRBV9; D: TRBD2; size: NA; CDR3: CASSDTGTSVDEQFF; DNA: TGTGCCAGCAGCGATACCGGGACTAGCGTGGATGAGCAGTTCTTC
J: TRBJ2-3; V: TRBV19; D: NA; size: few; CDR3: CASSAPPTDTQYF; DNA: TGTGCCAGTAGTGCCCCCCCCACAGATACGCAGTATTTT